Only one count was recorded for the clone carrying this T cell receptor (beta chain). The sample comes from a study of blood T cell repertoires in COVID-19. About the study: Acute-phase and convalescent COVID-19 samples originated in the United States, Italy and Spain. From T cells, B-cell-depleted T cells, or PBMCs came the material, which was cDNA or gDNA.

The V gene's germline CDR1 is SGHTA and CDR2 FQGNSA. CDR3 length: 13 residues. Trimming left V 2 bases short and J 5 bases short, with 7 bases between. Per the authors' pipeline: From reference gene primer amplification, estimates of nucleated cell counts were derived. Assay used: immunoSEQ multiplex PCR; TCRdb lists only in-frame clones, some missing. Clonal size and the V and J genes are those of that table, whereas D and trimming came from the DNA. The sample consists of a few hundred thousand clones, 85% to 90% of them appearing once. The origin of this receptor is a woman between 50 and 59 years old with active or convalescent COVID-19. V and J are TRBV7-2 and TRBJ2-1; D unclear. The sample comprised peripheral blood. CDR3 loop: CASSLRGNNEQFF. The CDR3 region has the DNA TGTGCCAGCAGCTTACGAGGTAACAATGAGCAGTTCTTC.